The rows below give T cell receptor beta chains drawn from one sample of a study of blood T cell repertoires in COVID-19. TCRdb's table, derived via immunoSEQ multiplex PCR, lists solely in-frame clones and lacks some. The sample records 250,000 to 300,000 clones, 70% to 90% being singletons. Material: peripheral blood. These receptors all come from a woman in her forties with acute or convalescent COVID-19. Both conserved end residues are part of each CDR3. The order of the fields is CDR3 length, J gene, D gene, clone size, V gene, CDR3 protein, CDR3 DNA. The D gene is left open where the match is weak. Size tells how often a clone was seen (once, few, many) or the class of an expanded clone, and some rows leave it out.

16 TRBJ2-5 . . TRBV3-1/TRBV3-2 CASSQDGGGLGETQYF TGTGCCAGCAGCCAAGATGGAGGGGGCCTCGGGGAGACCCAGTACTTC
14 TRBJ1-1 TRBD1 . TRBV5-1 CASSFDRGNTEAFF TGCGCCAGCAGCTTCGACAGGGGGAACACTGAAGCTTTCTTT
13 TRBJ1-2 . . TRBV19 CASSINSNYGYTF TGTGCCAGTAGTATCAACAGCAACTATGGCTACACCTTC
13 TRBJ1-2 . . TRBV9 CASTQGQAYGYTF TGTGCCAGCACCCAGGGGCAGGCCTATGGCTACACCTTC
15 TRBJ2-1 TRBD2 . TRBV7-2 CASSSKRGLYNEQFF TGTGCCAGCAGCTCCAAGCGGGGTCTCTACAATGAGCAGTTCTTC
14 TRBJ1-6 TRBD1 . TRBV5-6 CASSFGTGYSPLHF TGTGCCAGCAGCTTTGGGACAGGGTATTCACCCCTCCACTTT
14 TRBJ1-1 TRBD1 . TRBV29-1 CSVAGGDRGTEAFF TGCAGCGTGGCTGGCGGGGACAGAGGGACTGAAGCTTTCTTT
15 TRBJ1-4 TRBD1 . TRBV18 CASSLAGTENEKLFF TGTGCCAGCTCACTTGCCGGGACAGAGAATGAAAAACTGTTTTTT
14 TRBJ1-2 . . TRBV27 CASSSNWGDYGYTF TGTGCCAGCAGTTCCAACTGGGGGGACTATGGCTACACCTTC
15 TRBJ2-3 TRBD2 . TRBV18 CASSPGGGESDTQYF TGTGCCAGCTCACCCGGCGGGGGGGAGTCAGATACGCAGTATTTT
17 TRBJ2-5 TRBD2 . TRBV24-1 CATSDQKRGPQQETQYF TGTGCCACCAGTGACCAGAAGCGGGGGCCCCAACAAGAGACCCAGTACTTC
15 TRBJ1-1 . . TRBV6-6 CASSDRQAWNTEAFF TGTGCCAGCAGTGATAGACAGGCCTGGAACACTGAAGCTTTCTTT
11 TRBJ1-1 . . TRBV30 CAWSPVAEAFF TGTGCCTGGAGCCCCGTCGCTGAAGCTTTCTTT
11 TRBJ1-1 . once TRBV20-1 CSARSDSEAFF TGCAGTGCTAGGTCGGACAGTGAAGCTTTCTTT
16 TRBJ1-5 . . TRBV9 CASSVDAGYSNQPQHF TGTGCCAGCAGCGTAGACGCGGGGTATAGCAATCAGCCCCAGCATTTT
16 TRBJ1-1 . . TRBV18 CASSPPGGRGSTEAFF TGTGCCAGCTCACCACCGGGCGGCAGGGGCTCCACTGAAGCTTTCTTT
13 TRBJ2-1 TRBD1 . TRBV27 CASGQGTYNEQFF TGTGCCAGCGGACAGGGCACCTACAATGAGCAGTTCTTC
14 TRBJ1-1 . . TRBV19 CASSIRESGTEAFF TGTGCCAGTAGTATTCGGGAATCGGGCACTGAAGCTTTCTTT
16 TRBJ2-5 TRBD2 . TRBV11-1 CASSLAGTSGQETQYF TGTGCCAGCAGCTTAGCGGGGACTAGCGGACAAGAGACCCAGTACTTC
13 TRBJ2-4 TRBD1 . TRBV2 CASRGQGGNIQYF TGTGCCAGCAGGGGACAGGGGGGAAACATTCAGTACTTC
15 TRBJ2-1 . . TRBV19 CASSPHSPPHNEQFF TGTGCCAGTAGTCCCCACTCTCCGCCCCACAATGAGCAGTTCTTC
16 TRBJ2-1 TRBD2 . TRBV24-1 CATSDTGTSSYNEQFF TGTGCCACCAGTGATACTGGGACTAGCTCCTACAATGAGCAGTTCTTC
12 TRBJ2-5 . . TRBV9 CASSGTEKTQYF TGTGCCAGCAGCGGGACAGAGAAGACCCAGTACTTC
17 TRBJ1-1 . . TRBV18 CASSAGDVRDMNTEAFF TGTGCCAGCTCCGCGGGTGACGTGCGGGATATGAACACTGAAGCTTTCTTT
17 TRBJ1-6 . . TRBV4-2 CASSIMGHRDNLSPLHF TGTGCCAGCAGTATCATGGGGCACAGGGACAATTTATCACCCCTCCACTTT
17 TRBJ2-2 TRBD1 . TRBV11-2 CASSPGQGRVNTGELFF TGTGCCAGCAGCCCGGGACAGGGAAGGGTTAACACCGGGGAGCTGTTTTTT
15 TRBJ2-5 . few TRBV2 CASSGMGGGVKTQYF TGTGCCAGCAGTGGAATGGGGGGGGGCGTAAAGACCCAGTACTTC
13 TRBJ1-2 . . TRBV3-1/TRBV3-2 CASNSQGLGGYTF TGTGCCAGCAACTCACAGGGTTTGGGTGGCTACACCTTC
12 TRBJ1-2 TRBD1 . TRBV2 CASSRDSPGYTF TGTGCCAGCAGTCGGGACAGTCCGGGCTACACCTTC
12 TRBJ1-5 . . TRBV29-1 CSVAGVDQPQHF TGCAGCGTTGCAGGGGTTGATCAGCCCCAGCATTTT
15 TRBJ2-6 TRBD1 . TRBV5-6 CASSRTGAGANVLTF TGTGCCAGCAGCCGGACAGGGGCCGGGGCCAACGTCCTGACTTTC
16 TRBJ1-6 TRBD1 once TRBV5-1 CASSFGTGRRNSPLHF TGCGCCAGCAGCTTCGGGACAGGCCGGCGTAATTCACCCCTCCACTTT
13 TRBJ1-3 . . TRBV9 CASSLPHLNTIYF TGTGCCAGCAGCCTACCTCACTTAAACACCATATATTTT
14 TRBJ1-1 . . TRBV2 CASSSPPLNTEAFF TGTGCCAGCAGTAGCCCCCCCCTTAACACTGAAGCTTTCTTT
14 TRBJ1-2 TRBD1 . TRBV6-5 CASTPDRGGYGYTF TGTGCCAGCACCCCGGACAGGGGGGGCTATGGCTACACCTTC
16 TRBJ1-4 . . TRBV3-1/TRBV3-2 CASSRFGQTASQKLFF TGTGCCAGCAGCCGGTTTGGACAGACCGCCTCTCAAAAACTGTTTTTT
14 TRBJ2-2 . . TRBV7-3 CASSLTSETGELFF TGTGCCAGCAGCTTAACGTCTGAGACCGGGGAGCTGTTTTTT
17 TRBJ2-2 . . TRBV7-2 CASSPPWGVTNTGELFF TGTGCCAGCAGCCCTCCATGGGGGGTAACGAACACCGGGGAGCTGTTTTTT
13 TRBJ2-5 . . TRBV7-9 CASSSSVVETQYF TGTGCCAGCAGCTCTAGCGTCGTCGAGACCCAGTACTTC
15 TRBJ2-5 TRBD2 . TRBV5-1 CASRIQSGGEETQYF TGCGCCAGCAGGATTCAGAGCGGGGGGGAAGAGACCCAGTACTTC